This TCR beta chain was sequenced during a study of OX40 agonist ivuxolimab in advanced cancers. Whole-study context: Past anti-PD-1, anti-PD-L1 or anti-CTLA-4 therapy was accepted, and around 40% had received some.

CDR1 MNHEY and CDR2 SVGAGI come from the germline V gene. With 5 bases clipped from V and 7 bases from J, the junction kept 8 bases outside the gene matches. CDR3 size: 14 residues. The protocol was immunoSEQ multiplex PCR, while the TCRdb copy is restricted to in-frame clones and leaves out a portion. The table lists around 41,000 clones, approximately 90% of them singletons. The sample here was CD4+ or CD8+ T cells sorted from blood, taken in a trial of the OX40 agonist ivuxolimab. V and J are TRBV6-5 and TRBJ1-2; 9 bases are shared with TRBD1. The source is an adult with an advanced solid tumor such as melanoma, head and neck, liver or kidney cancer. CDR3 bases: TGTGCCAGCAGTGAACAGGGGGCTGTGGGTGGCTACACCTTC. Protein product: CASSEQGAVGGYTF.